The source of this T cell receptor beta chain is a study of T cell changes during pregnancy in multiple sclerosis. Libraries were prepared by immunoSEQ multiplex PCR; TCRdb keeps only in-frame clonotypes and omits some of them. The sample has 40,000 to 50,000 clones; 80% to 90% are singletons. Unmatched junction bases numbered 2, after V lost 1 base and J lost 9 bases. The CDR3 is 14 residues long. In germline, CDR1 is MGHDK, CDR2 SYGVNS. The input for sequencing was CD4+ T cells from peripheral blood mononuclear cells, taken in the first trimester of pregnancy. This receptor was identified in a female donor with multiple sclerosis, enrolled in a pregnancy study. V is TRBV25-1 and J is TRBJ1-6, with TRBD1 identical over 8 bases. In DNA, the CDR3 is TGTGCCAGCAGTGAATGGACAGGGAGTTCACCCCTCCACTTT. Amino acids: CASSEWTGSSPLHF.